The sequence of this T cell receptor beta chain was determined in a study of vaccination effects on CD4 cells after COVID-19. Findings and caveats of the study: Among infection- and vaccine-induced clones, marked clonal contraction occurred late after vaccination.

Regarding this clone: Its antigen is currently unknown.

Expansion of antigen-specific CD4+ T cells with viral peptide pools was carried out by the ViraFEST assay before sequencing. Cells that had been cultured for roughly eleven days were the source of isolated CD4+ T cells. Vaccine recipients, nucleocapsid antibody negative, had no prior SARS-CoV-2 infection. After 1.8 million or so PBMC were placed in each well, they were cultured with 8.5 to 10 IU/ml IL-2 and roughly 10 ug/ml peptides. Here immunoSEQ multiplex PCR was the method, and the copy in TCRdb shows in-frame clones only, minus some. The top ten hold roughly 4% of the sample, which has 71,000 or so clones, approximately 72% seen once. The V and J ends lost 2 bases and 2 bases, in that order; junction bases with no gene match: 8. This CDR3 contains 15 residues. Germline CDR1 is GTSNPN and CDR2 is SVGIG (reference sequence).

The receptor was derived from a human donor who received a COVID-19 vaccine. The chain uses TRBV30 and TRBJ1-2, with 7 bases lining up with TRBD1. The source was CD4+ T cells from PBMCs cultured with HCoV-OC43 spike peptides, collected before COVID-19 vaccination. Subset specified: HCoV-OC43 spike overlapping peptide pool stimulation. CDR3 residues: CAWSTRGQTNYGYTF. The DNA of the CDR3 is TGTGCCTGGAGTACGCGGGGACAGACGAACTATGGCTACACCTTC.